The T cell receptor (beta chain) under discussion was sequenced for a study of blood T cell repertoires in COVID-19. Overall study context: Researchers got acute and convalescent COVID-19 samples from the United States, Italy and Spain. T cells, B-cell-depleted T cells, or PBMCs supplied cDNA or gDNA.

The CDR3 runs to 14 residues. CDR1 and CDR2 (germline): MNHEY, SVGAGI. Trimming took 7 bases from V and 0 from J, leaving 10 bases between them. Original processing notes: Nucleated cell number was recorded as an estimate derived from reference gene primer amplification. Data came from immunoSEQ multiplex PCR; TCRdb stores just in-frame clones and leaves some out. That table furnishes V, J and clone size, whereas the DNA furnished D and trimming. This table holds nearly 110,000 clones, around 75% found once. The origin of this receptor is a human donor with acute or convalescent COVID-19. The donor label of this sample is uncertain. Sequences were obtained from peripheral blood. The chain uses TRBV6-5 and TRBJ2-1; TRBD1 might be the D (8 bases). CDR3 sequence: CASNRGGSYNEQFF. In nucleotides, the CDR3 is TGTGCCAGCAACAGGGGGGGCTCCTACAATGAGCAGTTCTTC.